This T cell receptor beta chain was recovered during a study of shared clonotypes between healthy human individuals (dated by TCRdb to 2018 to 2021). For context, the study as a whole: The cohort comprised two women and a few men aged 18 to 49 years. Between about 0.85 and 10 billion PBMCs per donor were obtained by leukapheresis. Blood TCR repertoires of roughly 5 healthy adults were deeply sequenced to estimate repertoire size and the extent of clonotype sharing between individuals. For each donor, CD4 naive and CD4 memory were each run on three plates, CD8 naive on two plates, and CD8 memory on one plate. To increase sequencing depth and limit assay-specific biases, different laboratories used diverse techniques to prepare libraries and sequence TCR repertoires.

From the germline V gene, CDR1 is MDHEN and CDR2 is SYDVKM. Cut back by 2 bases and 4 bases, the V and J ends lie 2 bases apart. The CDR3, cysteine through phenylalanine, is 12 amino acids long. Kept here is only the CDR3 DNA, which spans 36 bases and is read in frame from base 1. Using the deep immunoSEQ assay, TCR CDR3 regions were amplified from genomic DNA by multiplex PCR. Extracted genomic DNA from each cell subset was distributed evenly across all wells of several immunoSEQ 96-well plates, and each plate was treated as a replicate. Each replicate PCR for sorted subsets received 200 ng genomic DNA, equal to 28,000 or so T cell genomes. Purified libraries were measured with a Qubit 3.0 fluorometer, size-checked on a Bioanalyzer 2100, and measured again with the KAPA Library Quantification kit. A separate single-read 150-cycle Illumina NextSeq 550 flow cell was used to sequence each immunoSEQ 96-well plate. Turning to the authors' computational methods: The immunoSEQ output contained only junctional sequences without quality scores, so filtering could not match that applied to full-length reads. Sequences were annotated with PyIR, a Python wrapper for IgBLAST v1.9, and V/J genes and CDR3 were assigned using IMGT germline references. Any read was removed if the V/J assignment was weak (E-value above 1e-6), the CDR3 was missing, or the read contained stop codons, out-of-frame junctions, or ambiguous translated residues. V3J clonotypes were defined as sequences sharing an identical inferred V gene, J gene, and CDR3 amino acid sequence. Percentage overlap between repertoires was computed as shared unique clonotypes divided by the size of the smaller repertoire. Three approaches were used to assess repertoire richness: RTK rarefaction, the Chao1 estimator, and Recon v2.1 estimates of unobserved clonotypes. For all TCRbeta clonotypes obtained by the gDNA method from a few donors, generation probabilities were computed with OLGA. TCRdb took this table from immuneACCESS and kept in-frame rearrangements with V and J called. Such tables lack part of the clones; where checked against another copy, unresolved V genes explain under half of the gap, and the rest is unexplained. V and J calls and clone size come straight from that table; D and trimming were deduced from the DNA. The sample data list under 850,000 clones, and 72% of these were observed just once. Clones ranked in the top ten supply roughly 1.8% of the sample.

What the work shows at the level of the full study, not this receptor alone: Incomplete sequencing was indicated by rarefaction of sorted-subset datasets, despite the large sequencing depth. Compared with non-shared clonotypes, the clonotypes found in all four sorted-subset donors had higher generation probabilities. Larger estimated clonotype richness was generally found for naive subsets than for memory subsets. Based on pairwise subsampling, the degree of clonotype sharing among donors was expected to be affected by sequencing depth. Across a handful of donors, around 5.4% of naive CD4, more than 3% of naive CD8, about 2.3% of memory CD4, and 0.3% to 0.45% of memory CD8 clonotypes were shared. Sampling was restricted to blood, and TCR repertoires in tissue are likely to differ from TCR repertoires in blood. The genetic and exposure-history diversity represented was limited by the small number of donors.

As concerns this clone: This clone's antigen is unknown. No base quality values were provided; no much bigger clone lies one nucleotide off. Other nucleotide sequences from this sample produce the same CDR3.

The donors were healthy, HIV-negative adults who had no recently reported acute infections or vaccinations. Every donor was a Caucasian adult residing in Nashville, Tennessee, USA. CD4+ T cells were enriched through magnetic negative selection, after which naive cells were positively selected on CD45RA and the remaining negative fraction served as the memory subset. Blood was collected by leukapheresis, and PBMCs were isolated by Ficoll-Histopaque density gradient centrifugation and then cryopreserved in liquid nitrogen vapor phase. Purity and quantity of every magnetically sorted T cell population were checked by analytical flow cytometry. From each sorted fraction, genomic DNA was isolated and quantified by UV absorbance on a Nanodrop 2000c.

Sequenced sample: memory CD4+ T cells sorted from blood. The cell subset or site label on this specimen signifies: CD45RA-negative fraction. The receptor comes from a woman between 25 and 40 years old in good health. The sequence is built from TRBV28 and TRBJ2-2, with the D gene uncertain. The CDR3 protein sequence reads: CASSLITGELFF. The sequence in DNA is TGTGCCAGCAGTTTAATCACCGGGGAGCTGTTTTTT.